This T cell receptor beta chain was captured by sequencing in a study of CD8 T cells in ankylosing spondylitis. Notes on this clonotype: The target antigen is unknown.

Using its own MiXCR run on the 5' RACE reads, TCRdb lists one record per CDR3 protein. The sample shows about 160,000 distinct CDR3 sequences, around 43% of them seen only once. Regarding the study as a whole: Characteristic of ankylosing spondylitis blood, it appeared, was a TCR beta motif comprising eight highly homologous variants. Disease-associated clones were reportedly significantly overrepresented in matched ankylosing spondylitis synovial fluid.

CDR1 LGHDT and CDR2 YNNKEL come from the germline V gene (reference sequence). Trimming pared 0 bases from V and 3 bases from J, leaving 14 bases between. The CDR3 is 17 residues long. The sequencing sample was made of synovial fluid, either unsorted or a sorted T cell fraction (not recorded which). The sequence was collected from a male donor with ankylosing spondylitis. The genes are TRBV3-1 and TRBJ2-2; D not certain. For the CDR3, the DNA is TGTGCCAGCAGCCAAGATCCGTCAGAACTCTACACCGGGGAGCTGTTTTTT. Translation gives CASSQDPSELYTGELFF.